This T cell receptor beta chain was documented in a study of shared clonotypes between healthy human individuals. Germline CDR1 and CDR2: SGHNT and YENEEA. The CDR3 totals 13 residues. Trimming removed 1 base from V and 6 bases from J, with 10 bases in between. Once extracted for a subset, genomic DNA was divided evenly among several immunoSEQ plates. Method: immunoSEQ multiplex PCR; TCRdb's copy keeps in-frame clones and lacks some. The table lists some 2,500,000 clones, 80% to 95% of them singletons. The specimen was naive CD4+ T cells from PBMCs. Specified subset: CD45RA+ positively selected. V and J are TRBV11-3 and TRBJ2-7; D may be TRBD1 (5 bases). The receptor comes from a man in his late teens or twenties in good health. Some clones in this sample may be carry-over from other donors' samples. The CDR3 bases are TGTGCCAGCAGCTTAGGGCAGGGCCTCGAGCAGTACTTC. As protein: CASSLGQGLEQYF.